This TCR beta chain emerged from a study of type 1 and type 2 diabetes patients. Study at large: Donors were type 1 diabetes, type 2 diabetes, or nondiabetic controls. CD4+ or CD8+ T cells were positively selected from PBMCs with microbeads.

As concerns this clonotype: The antigen is not known.

Study results and caveats: Some expanded clones seen only in T1D might occur in additional T2D or control samples. Age and gender were not matched between study groups.

CDR1 is SGHTA, CDR2 FQGNSA, per germline. There are 16 residues in the CDR3. V was cut by 5 bases and J by 1 base, with 12 bases left in between. Amplification started from genomic DNA. Multiplex PCR with 30 forward and 13 reverse primers amplified the TCR beta CDR3. TCRdb recomputed calls from the multiplex PCR reads with MiXCR, one row per CDR3 protein. The data contain 280,000 or so distinct CDR3 sequences, roughly 44% of them singletons. Sequencing was performed on peripheral blood mononuclear cells (PBMCs). The chain combines TRBV7-2 with TRBJ2-6; D remains ambiguous. The TCR originated in a man in his late teens or twenties with type 2 diabetes. CDR3: CASSQESPSGANVLTF. The CDR3 DNA reads TGTGCCAGCAGCCAAGAGAGTCCGTCTGGGGCCAACGTCCTGACTTTC.